The 29 T cell receptor beta chains listed next were all sequenced from one sample in a study of CD8 T cells in ankylosing spondylitis. MiXCR, run by TCRdb on the 5' RACE reads, gives a single entry per CDR3 protein. The sample contains 200,000 to 250,000 distinct CDR3 sequences, more than 9% of which appear only once. Sequenced material: blood, either unsorted or a sorted T cell fraction (not recorded which). Receptor source: a male donor with ankylosing spondylitis or in good health (not recorded which).

This clonotype has at least ten counts. The chain has TRBV20-1 and TRBJ2-7; 10 nucleotides align to TRBD1. The CDR3 has 14 residues. The V segment lost 6 bases and the J segment 1 base; nucleotides outside the gene matches: 6. Germline CDR1 is DFQATT and CDR2 is SNEGSKA (reference sequence). The CDR3 DNA reads TGCAGTGCGAGGACAGGGGGGATTTCCTACGAGCAGTACTTC. The encoded protein is CSARTGGISYEQYF.

CDR3 nucleotide sequence: TGTGCCAGCAGCTTCCTAGATAGCGACAATGAGCAGTTCTTC. Translated: CASSFLDSDNEQFF. This chain joins TRBV7-8 and TRBJ2-1; the D gene is possibly TRBD2 (5 bases). V was cut by 3 bases and J by 5 bases, with 11 bases left in between. This CDR3 spans 14 amino acids. CDR1 and CDR2 from the germline V gene are SGHVS and FQNEAQ. The full variable domain, rest sourced from reference TRBV7-8 and TRBJ2-1, is GAGVSQSPRYKVAKRGQDVALRCDPISGHVSLFWYQQALGQGPEFLTYFQNEAQLDKSGLPSDRFFAERPEGSVSTLKIQRTQQEDSAVYLCASSFLDSDNEQFFGPGTRLTVL.

This clonotype was found many times. The chain employs TRBV5-1 and TRBJ2-3, with 12 bases fitting TRBD2. The V segment lost 4 bases and the J segment 2 bases; nucleotides outside the gene matches: 8. In germline, CDR1 is SGHRS, CDR2 YFSETQ. The CDR3 has 17 residues. CDR3 region: CASSVSGTSGYTDTQYF. The CDR3 bases are TGCGCCAGCAGCGTTTCCGGGACTAGCGGGTACACAGATACGCAGTATTTT. Drawing the rest from reference TRBV5-1 and TRBJ2-3, the complete variable domain is KAGVTQTPRYLIKTRGQQVTLSCSPISGHRSVSWYQQTPGQGLQFLFEYFSETQRNKGNFPGRFSGRQFSNSRSEMNVSTLELGDSALYLCASSVSGTSGYTDTQYFGPGTRLTVL.

This clonotype appeared many times. The chain uses TRBV5-1 and TRBJ2-7; 11 nucleotides agree with TRBD1. Germline lookup yields CDR1 SGHRS and CDR2 YFSETQ. CDR3 length: 15 residues. V lost 2 bases, J lost 5 bases, and 6 bases stayed unmatched. The CDR3 region is CASSFTGTGGDEQYF. The CDR3 DNA sequence: TGCGCCAGCAGCTTTACCGGGACAGGGGGAGACGAGCAGTACTTC. Looking up the rest from reference TRBV5-1 and TRBJ2-7 gives the full variable domain: KAGVTQTPRYLIKTRGQQVTLSCSPISGHRSVSWYQQTPGQGLQFLFEYFSETQRNKGNFPGRFSGRQFSNSRSEMNVSTLELGDSALYLCASSFTGTGGDEQYFGPGTRLTVT.

This clonotype has a count of ten or more. The CDR3 DNA reads TGCGCCAGCAGCTCTCAAGTGGAGACTGGCTACACCTTC. Translated, it gives CASSSQVETGYTF. This chain joins TRBV5-1 and TRBJ1-2; D is undetermined. V lost 3 bases, J lost 7 bases, and 13 bases lay in between. The CDR3 spans 13 residues. Germline CDR1 and CDR2: SGHRS and YFSETQ.

This clonotype has at least ten counts. V usage is TRBV7-2 and J usage is TRBJ1-1; the match to TRBD1 covers 9 bases. Trimming at V came to 3 bases and at J to 0 bases, leaving 8 bases not matched to a gene. The CDR3 contains 17 residues. Germline V lookup: CDR1 SGHTA, CDR2 FQGNSA. The CDR3 bases are TGTGCCAGCAGCTTTACAGGGGGCATGCAGATGAACACTGAAGCTTTCTTT. Translated, it gives CASSFTGGMQMNTEAFF.

In its sample, this clonotype was seen many times. The V call is TRBV5-1, the J call TRBJ2-5; no clear D. This CDR3 is 12 amino acids long. Trimming pared 7 bases from V and 2 bases from J, leaving 9 bases between. Germline CDR1 is SGHRS and CDR2 is YFSETQ. CDR3 protein: CASAMGQETQYF. CDR3 DNA: TGCGCCAGCGCCATGGGGCAAGAGACCCAGTACTTC.

This clonotype occurred many times. In DNA form, the CDR3 reads TGTGCCATCAGTCCGGGACAGGGGTCCCAACTCTATGGCTACACCTTC. This encodes CAISPGQGSQLYGYTF. The rearrangement links TRBV10-3 to TRBJ1-2; TRBD1 matches 10 bases. CDR3 length: 16 residues. Germline CDR1 reads ENHRY; CDR2 reads SYGVKD. V shed 5 bases, J shed 4 bases, and the junction held 10 bases outside the gene matches.

This clonotype has ten or more counts. The chain carries TRBV19 and TRBJ1-2; 10 bases map to TRBD1. V lost 7 bases, J lost 2 bases, and 4 bases stayed unmatched. The CDR3 consists of 14 residues. In germline, CDR1 is LNHDA, CDR2 SQIVND (reference sequence). Here the CDR3 reads CASKKTGGNYGYTF. CDR3 coding DNA: TGTGCCAGTAAAAAGACAGGGGGCAACTATGGCTACACCTTC.

The genes are TRBV10-3 and TRBJ2-7, with D hard to call. The CDR3 runs to 13 residues. V dropped 3 bases and J dropped 3 bases, with 9 bases sitting between them. Germline V CDR1 and CDR2: ENHRY, SYGVKD. For the CDR3, the DNA is TGTGCCATCAGTGATTGGGTTGACTACGAGCAGTACTTC. Protein: CAISDWVDYEQYF.

This clonotype came up many times. This rearrangement joins TRBV20-1 to TRBJ2-7, with 8 bases lining up with TRBD2. The CDR3 loop spans 14 amino acids. The germline V gene has CDR1 DFQATT and CDR2 SNEGSKA (reference sequence). With V trimmed by 2 bases and J by 2 bases, 5 bases remained unmatched. This CDR3 reads CSARHGTSTYEQYF. For the CDR3, the DNA is TGCAGTGCTAGACACGGGACTAGTACCTACGAGCAGTACTTC.

This clonotype was recorded at least ten times. V usage is TRBV20-1 and J usage is TRBJ1-1, with D possibly being TRBD1 (5 bases). The V and J ends lost 0 bases and 0 bases respectively, with 14 bases between them. This CDR3 comprises 16 residues. CDR1 DFQATT and CDR2 SNEGSKA come from the germline V gene (reference sequence). This chain's CDR3 is CSARDRERQMNTEAFF. CDR3 nucleotides: TGCAGTGCTAGAGATCGGGAGAGACAGATGAACACTGAAGCTTTCTTT.

This clonotype was recorded at least ten times. The chain uses TRBV5-1 and TRBJ2-1; a possible D gene is TRBD1 (5 bases). This CDR3 is 14 amino acids long. Germline V lookup: CDR1 SGHRS, CDR2 YFSETQ. The V end was cut by 0 bases, the J end by 4 bases, with 8 bases between. CDR3 nucleotides: TGCGCCAGCAGCTTGGGGCAGGGATACAATGAGCAGTTCTTC. This encodes CASSLGQGYNEQFF.

This clonotype was recorded at least ten times. The chain employs TRBV20-1 and TRBJ2-1, with D unresolved. CDR1 is DFQATT, CDR2 SNEGSKA, per germline (reference sequence). V gave up 6 bases and J gave up 5 bases, with 14 bases separating them. There are 13 residues in the CDR3. The DNA of the CDR3 is TGCAGTGCCCCGGACCAAATCCACAATGAGCAGTTCTTC. Translating gives CSAPDQIHNEQFF.

The gene calls are TRBV20-1 and TRBJ2-5; D gene ambiguous. Germline-derived CDR1 and CDR2 are DFQATT and SNEGSKA (reference sequence). Trimming stripped 0 bases from V and 3 bases from J, with 17 bases between. This CDR3 has 16 residues. The CDR3: CSARDLLGGSEETQYF. Here the CDR3 DNA reads TGCAGTGCTAGAGATCTTCTCGGTGGCTCAGAAGAGACCCAGTACTTC.

About this clonotype: A much larger clone differs from this one at a single base, so this may be a read error. This chain uses TRBV12-3 or TRBV12-4 with TRBJ2-7; D call uncertain. Trimming pared 6 bases from V and 8 bases from J, leaving 11 bases between. This CDR3 region has 11 residues. CDR3 bases: TGTGCCAGCAGATTCGGATACAAGCAGTACTTC. Translation: CASRFGYKQYF.

Many counts were recorded for this clonotype. The rearrangement joins TRBV20-1 to TRBJ2-7; 8 positions match TRBD1. This CDR3 region has 15 residues. Germline lookup yields CDR1 DFQATT and CDR2 SNEGSKA (reference sequence). V lost 1 base to trimming and J lost 1 base; unmatched junction nucleotides: 6. The CDR3 DNA sequence: TGCAGTGCTAGAGGAGGACAGGGTGGGTCCTACGAGCAGTACTTC. It translates to CSARGGQGGSYEQYF.

This clonotype was observed a handful of times. The CDR3 DNA is TGTGCCAGCAGTTTAGTTCTGGTTGGTTCACCCCTCCACTTT. Amino acid sequence: CASSLVLVGSPLHF. The J gene is TRBJ1-6, the V gene TRBV12-3 or TRBV12-4, with D unclear. V was pared by 1 base and J by 9 bases, with 10 bases between. The CDR3 has 14 residues.

V is TRBV9 and J is TRBJ2-6; 8 nucleotides line up with TRBD1. This CDR3 region has 17 residues. Unmatched junction bases numbered 9, after V lost 4 bases and J lost 3 bases. Germline CDR1 and CDR2: SGDLS and YYNGEE. Here the CDR3 DNA reads TGTGCCAGCAGCTATGAGACAGGGGCGTATGGGGCCAACGTCCTGACTTTC. It is translated as CASSYETGAYGANVLTF.

J is TRBJ1-2 and V is TRBV12-3 or TRBV12-4, with D hard to call. V was pared by 6 bases and J by 7 bases, with 15 bases between. CDR3 size: 13 residues. CDR3 in DNA: TGTGCCAGCAGCCTATCCGAAGTTAGTGGCTACACCTTC. Its protein is CASSLSEVSGYTF.

This chain uses TRBV7-2 with TRBJ2-7, with a tentative D call TRBD2 (6 bases). V dropped 8 bases and J dropped 5 bases, with 13 bases sitting between them. Germline values: CDR1 SGHTA, CDR2 FQGNSA. The CDR3 has 12 amino acids. The CDR3, as DNA: TGTGCCAGCGACCTGGGGGGTGACGAGCAGTACTTC. Translating gives CASDLGGDEQYF.

This clonotype was counted ten times or more. V and J are TRBV5-1 and TRBJ1-1; D is unresolved. Germline-derived CDR1 and CDR2 are SGHRS and YFSETQ. The CDR3 covers 15 residues. Deletions cut 4 bases from V and 2 bases from J, with 15 bases between. The CDR3 protein is CASSLDTWVNTEAFF. The CDR3 DNA reads as TGCGCCAGCAGCCTCGATACATGGGTTAACACTGAAGCTTTCTTT.

The V call is TRBV5-6, the J call TRBJ2-3; TRBD2 agrees at 10 bases. The CDR3 spans 16 residues. CDR1 is SGHDT and CDR2 is YYEEEE in the germline V gene. The trim removed 1 base at V and 4 bases at J, leaving 6 bases unmatched. The CDR3: CASSLLRTSGPDTQYF. The CDR3 nucleotides are TGTGCCAGCAGCTTGTTGCGGACTAGCGGCCCAGATACGCAGTATTTT.

In its sample, this clonotype was seen many times. The V gene is TRBV18, the J gene TRBJ2-7, with TRBD1 matching over 9 bases. This CDR3 comprises 13 residues. V gave up 3 bases and J gave up 6 bases; unmatched junction bases: 3. Germline CDR1 is KGHSH and CDR2 is LQKENI. In DNA form, the CDR3 reads TGTGCCAGCTCACCGGGACAGGGTGCCGAGCAGTACTTC. The encoded protein is CASSPGQGAEQYF.

The chain carries TRBV27 and TRBJ1-5; possibly TRBD1 for D (5 bases). Germline CDR1 and CDR2: MNHEY and SMNVEV (reference sequence). The CDR3 consists of 15 residues. Trimming took off 4 bases at V and 2 bases at J, with 12 bases between the two ends. The CDR3 DNA sequence: TGTGCCAGCAGTTGGGGCGGGGTGGGCAATCAGCCCCAGCATTTT. Translating it yields CASSWGGVGNQPQHF.

The chain links TRBV5-4 to TRBJ2-1; D is uncertain. CDR1 SGHNT and CDR2 YYREEE come from the germline V gene (reference sequence). Trimming removed 0 bases at V and 7 bases at J, with 17 bases between. This CDR3 has 16 amino acids. CDR3: CASSLGGVLLKNEQFF. The CDR3 region has the DNA TGTGCCAGCAGCTTGGGTGGGGTCCTTTTAAAAAATGAGCAGTTCTTC.

This chain links TRBV18 with TRBJ1-4, with unresolved D. The CDR3 is 14 residues long. The germline gives CDR1 KGHSH, CDR2 LQKENI. Deletions cut 11 bases from V and 0 bases from J, with 13 bases between. CDR3 region: CAGPKVATNEKLFF. The CDR3 coding sequence is TGTGCCGGCCCCAAGGTAGCAACTAATGAAAAACTGTTTTTT.

The chain couples TRBV6-2 or TRBV6-3 to TRBJ2-5; D may match TRBD1 or TRBD2 (5 bases each). The germline V gene has CDR1 MNHEY and CDR2 SVGEGT. The CDR3 contains 16 residues. The V end lost 6 bases, the J end lost 1 base, and 18 bases lay between the germline ends. The CDR3 loop is CASRGVEAGFQETQYF. The CDR3 region has the DNA TGTGCCAGCAGGGGGGTGGAAGCAGGATTCCAAGAGACCCAGTACTTC.

The chain couples TRBV6-5 to TRBJ1-2; 9 bases map to TRBD1. J lost 6 bases, V lost 0 bases, and 11 bases had no gene match. This CDR3 spans 17 amino acids. Germline CDR1 is MNHEY and CDR2 is SVGAGI. For the CDR3, the DNA is TGTGCCAGCAGTTACTCGGGACAGGGATCGGGTAGTCATGGCTACACCTTC. It yields the protein CASSYSGQGSGSHGYTF.